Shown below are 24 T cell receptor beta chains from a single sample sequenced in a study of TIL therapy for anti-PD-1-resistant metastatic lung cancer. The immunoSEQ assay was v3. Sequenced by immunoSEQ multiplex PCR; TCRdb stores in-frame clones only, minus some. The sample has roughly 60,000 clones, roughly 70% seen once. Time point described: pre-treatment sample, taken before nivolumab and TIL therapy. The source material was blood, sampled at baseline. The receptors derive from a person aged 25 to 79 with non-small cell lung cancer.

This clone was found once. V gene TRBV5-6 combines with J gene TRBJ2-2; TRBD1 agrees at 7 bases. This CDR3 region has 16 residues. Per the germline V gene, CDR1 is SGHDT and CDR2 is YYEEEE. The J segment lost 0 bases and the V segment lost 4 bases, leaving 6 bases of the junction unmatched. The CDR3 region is CASSQQGTANTGELFF. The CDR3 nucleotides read TGTGCCAGCAGCCAACAAGGGACAGCGAACACCGGGGAGCTGTTTTTT.

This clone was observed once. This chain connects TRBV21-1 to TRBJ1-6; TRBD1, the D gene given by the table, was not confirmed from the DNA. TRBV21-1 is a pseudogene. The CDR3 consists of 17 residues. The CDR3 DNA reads TGTGCCAGCAGCCCCTCCCGCAGGGGGCCGGAGAATTCACCCCTCCACTTT. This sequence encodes CASSPSRRGPENSPLHF.

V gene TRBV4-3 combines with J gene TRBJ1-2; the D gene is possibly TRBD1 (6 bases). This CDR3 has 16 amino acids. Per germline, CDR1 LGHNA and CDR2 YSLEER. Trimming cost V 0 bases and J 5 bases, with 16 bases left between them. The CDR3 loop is CASSQDRQGLGYGYTF. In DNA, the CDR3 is TGCGCCAGCAGCCAAGATAGGCAGGGGCTAGGGTATGGCTACACCTTC.

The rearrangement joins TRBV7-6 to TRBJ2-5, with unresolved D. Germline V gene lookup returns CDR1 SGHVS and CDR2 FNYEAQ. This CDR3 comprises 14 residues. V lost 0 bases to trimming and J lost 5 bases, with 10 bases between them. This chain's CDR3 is CASSLAPPHETQYF. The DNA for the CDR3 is TGTGCCAGCAGCTTAGCCCCCCCCCACGAGACCCAGTACTTC.

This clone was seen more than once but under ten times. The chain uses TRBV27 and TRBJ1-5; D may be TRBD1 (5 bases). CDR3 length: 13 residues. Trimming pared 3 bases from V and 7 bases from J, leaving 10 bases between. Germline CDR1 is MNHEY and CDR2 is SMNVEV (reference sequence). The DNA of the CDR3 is TGTGCCAGCAGTTTCAGGGAACGACAGCCCCAGCATTTT. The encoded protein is CASSFRERQPQHF.

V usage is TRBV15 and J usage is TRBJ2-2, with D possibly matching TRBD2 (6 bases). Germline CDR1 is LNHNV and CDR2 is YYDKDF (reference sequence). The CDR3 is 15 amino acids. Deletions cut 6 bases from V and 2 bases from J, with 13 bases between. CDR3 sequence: CATRWGDPNTGELFF. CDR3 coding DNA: TGTGCCACCAGATGGGGGGATCCCAACACCGGGGAGCTGTTTTTT.

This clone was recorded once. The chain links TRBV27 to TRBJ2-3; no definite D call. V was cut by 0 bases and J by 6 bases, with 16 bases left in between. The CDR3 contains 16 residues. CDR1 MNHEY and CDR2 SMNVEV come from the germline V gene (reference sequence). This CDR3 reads CASSLSGGMRSDTQYF. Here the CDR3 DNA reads TGTGCCAGCAGTTTATCGGGTGGAATGAGGTCGGATACGCAGTATTTT.

DNA for the CDR3: TGTGCCACTTCTAGGCGGGGGCGCGAAGAACCCCAGCATTTT. This translates into CATSRRGREEPQHF. The chain has TRBV7-2 and TRBJ1-5, with D tentatively TRBD1 (6 bases). Germline V gives CDR1 SGHTA, CDR2 FQGNSA. The length of the CDR3 is 14 residues. V gave up 10 bases and J gave up 10 bases, with 23 bases separating them.

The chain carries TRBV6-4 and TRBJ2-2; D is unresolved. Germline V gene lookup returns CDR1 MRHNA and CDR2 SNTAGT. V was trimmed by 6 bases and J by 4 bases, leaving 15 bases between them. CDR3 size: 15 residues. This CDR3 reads CASRPGSLSTGELFF. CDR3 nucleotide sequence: TGTGCCAGCAGGCCCGGGTCTCTCTCCACCGGGGAGCTGTTTTTT.

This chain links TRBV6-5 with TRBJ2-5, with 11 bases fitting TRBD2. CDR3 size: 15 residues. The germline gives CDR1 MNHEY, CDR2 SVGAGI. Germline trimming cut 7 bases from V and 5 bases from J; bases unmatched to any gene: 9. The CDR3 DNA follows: TGTGCCAGCACCCTTAGCGGGGGGGCTGAGGAGACCCAGTACTTC. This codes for CASTLSGGAEETQYF.

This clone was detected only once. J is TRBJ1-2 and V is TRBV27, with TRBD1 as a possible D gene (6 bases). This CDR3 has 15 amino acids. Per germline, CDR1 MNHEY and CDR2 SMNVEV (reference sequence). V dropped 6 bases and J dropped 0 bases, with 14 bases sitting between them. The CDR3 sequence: CASRRNREANYGYTF. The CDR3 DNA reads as TGTGCCAGCAGGCGGAACAGGGAAGCTAACTATGGCTACACCTTC.

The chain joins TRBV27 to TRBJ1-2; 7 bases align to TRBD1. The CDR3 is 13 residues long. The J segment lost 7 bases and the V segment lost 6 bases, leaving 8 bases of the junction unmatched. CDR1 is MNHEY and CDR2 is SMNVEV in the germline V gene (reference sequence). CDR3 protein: CASSIQGGSGYTF. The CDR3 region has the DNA TGTGCCAGCAGCATTCAGGGGGGGTCTGGCTACACCTTC.

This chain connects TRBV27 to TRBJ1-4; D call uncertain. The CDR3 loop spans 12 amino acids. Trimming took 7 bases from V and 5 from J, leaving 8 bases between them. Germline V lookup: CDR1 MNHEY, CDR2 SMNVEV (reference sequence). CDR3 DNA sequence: TGTGCCAGCATGGGGTACAATGAAAAACTGTTTTTT. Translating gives CASMGYNEKLFF.

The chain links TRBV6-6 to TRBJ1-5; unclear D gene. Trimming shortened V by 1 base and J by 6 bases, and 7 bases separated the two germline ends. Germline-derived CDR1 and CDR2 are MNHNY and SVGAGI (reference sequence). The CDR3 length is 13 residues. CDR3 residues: CASSYLGAQPQHF. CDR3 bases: TGTGCCAGCAGTTACTTGGGAGCTCAGCCCCAGCATTTT.

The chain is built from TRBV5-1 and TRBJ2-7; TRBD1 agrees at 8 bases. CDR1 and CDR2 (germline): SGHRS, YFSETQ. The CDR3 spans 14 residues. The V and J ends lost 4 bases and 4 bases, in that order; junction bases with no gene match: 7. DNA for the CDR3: TGCGCCAGCAGCCCGGGGACAGGTGGGTACGAGCAGTACTTC. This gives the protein CASSPGTGGYEQYF.

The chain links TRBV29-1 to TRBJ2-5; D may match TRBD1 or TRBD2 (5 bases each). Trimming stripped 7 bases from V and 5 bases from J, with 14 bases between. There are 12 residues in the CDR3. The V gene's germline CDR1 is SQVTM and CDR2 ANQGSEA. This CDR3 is CSAGTAGETQYF. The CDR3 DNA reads TGCAGCGCCGGGACCGCCGGTGAGACCCAGTACTTC.

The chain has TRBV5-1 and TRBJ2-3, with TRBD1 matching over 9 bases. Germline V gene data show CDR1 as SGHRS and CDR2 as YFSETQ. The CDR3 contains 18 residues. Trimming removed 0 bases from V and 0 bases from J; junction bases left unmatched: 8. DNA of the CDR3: TGCGCCAGCAGCTTGGAGGGGACAGGGAGCCCTAGCACAGATACGCAGTATTTT. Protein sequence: CASSLEGTGSPSTDTQYF.

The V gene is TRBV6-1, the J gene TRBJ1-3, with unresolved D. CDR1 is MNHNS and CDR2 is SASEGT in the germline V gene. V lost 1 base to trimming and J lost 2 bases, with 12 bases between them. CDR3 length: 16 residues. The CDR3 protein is CASSEVLRAAGNTIYF. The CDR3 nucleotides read TGTGCCAGCAGTGAAGTCTTAAGGGCGGCTGGAAACACCATATATTTT.

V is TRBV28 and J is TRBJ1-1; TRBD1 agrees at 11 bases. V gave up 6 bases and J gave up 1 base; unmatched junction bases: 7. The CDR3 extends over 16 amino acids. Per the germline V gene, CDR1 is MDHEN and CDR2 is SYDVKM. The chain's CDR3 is CASRPGQGAGNTEAFF. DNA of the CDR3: TGTGCCAGCAGGCCCGGACAGGGGGCGGGGAACACTGAAGCTTTCTTT.

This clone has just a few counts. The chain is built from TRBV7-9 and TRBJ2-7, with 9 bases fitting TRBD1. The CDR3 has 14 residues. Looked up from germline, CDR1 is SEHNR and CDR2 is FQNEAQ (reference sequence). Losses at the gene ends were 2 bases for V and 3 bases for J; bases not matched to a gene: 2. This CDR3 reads CASSLTTGGYEQYF. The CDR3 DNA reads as TGTGCCAGCAGCTTAACGACAGGGGGCTACGAGCAGTACTTC.

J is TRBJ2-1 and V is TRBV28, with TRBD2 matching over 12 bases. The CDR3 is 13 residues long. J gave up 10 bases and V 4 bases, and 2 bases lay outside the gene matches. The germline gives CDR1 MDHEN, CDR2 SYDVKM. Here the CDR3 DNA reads TGTGCCAGCAGTTGGGGGACTAGCGGGGAGCAGTTCTTC. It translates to CASSWGTSGEQFF.

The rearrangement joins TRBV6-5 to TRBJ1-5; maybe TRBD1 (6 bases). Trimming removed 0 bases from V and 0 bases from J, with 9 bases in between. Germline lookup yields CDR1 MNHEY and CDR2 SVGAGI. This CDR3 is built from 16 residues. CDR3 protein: CASSYSRGHSNQPQHF. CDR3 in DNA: TGTGCCAGCAGTTACTCGCGGGGGCATAGCAATCAGCCCCAGCATTTT.

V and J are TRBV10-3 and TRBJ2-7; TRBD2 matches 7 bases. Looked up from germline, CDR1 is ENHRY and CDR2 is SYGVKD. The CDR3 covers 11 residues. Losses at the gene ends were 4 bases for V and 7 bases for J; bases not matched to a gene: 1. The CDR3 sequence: CAISGGGEQYF. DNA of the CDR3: TGTGCCATCAGTGGGGGGGGAGAGCAGTACTTC.

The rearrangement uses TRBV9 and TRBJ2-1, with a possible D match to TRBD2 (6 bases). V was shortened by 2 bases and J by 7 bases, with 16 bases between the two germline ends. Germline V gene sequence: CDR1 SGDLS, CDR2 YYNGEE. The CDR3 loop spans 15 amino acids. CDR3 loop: CASSVGLPGENEQFF. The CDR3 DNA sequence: TGTGCCAGCAGCGTGGGACTCCCTGGGGAAAATGAGCAGTTCTTC. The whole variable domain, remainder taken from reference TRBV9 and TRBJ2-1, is DSGVTQTPKHLITATGQRVTLRCSPRSGDLSVYWYQQSLDQGLQFLIQYYNGEERAKGNILERFSAQQFPDLHSELNLSSLELGDSALYFCASSVGLPGENEQFFGPGTRLTVL.